The 20 T cell receptor beta chains in this list originate from one sample, sequenced in a study of blood T cell repertoires in COVID-19. Clones were sequenced by immunoSEQ multiplex PCR, and TCRdb holds only the in-frame ones, with some missing. This table holds some 400,000 clones, around 91% found once. Sequenced material: peripheral blood. These receptors all stem from a man aged 18 to 30 with active or convalescent COVID-19.

This clone was counted a single time. V usage is TRBV28 and J usage is TRBJ1-2; TRBD1 matches 10 bases. The CDR3 is 15 amino acids. Germline CDR1 reads MDHEN; CDR2 reads SYDVKM. The trim removed 6 bases at V and 7 bases at J, leaving 11 bases unmatched. CDR3 sequence reads: CASSYGTGDFGGYTF. For the CDR3, the DNA is TGTGCCAGCAGCTACGGGACAGGGGATTTTGGTGGCTACACCTTC.

J is TRBJ2-7 and V is TRBV19, with D possibly being TRBD2 (6 bases). This CDR3 has 14 amino acids. The V gene lost 6 bases and the J gene lost 1 base, with 13 bases spanning the gap. Germline V gene data show CDR1 as LNHDA and CDR2 as SQIVND (reference sequence). CDR3 residues: CASSGTFLSYEQYF. For the CDR3, the DNA is TGTGCCAGTAGCGGGACTTTCCTTTCCTACGAGCAGTACTTC.

The chain uses TRBV5-6 and TRBJ1-1; TRBD1 is a possible D gene (5 bases). Trimming stripped 3 bases from V and 4 bases from J, with 13 bases between. The CDR3 length is 14 residues. CDR1 is SGHDT, CDR2 YYEEEE, per germline. The CDR3 nucleotides are TGTGCCAGCAGCTGGCCGGGGGAAGGCACTGAAGCTTTCTTT. Translation: CASSWPGEGTEAFF.

This clone showed up just once. The chain links TRBV19 to TRBJ1-5, with a weak D call TRBD1 (5 bases). CDR1 and CDR2 from the germline V gene are LNHDA and SQIVND (reference sequence). The V end was cut by 0 bases, the J end by 6 bases, with 12 bases between. The CDR3 contains 15 residues. The CDR3 spells CASSIDWAGLQPQHF. CDR3 nucleotide sequence: TGTGCCAGTAGTATAGATTGGGCAGGGCTTCAGCCCCAGCATTTT.

This chain joins TRBV11-3 and TRBJ1-6, with a possible D match to TRBD1 (6 bases). This CDR3 has 15 residues. The germline gives CDR1 SGHNT, CDR2 YENEEA. V was clipped by 5 bases and J by 5 bases, with 13 bases between them. The CDR3 loop is CASSARTEHNSPLHF. For the CDR3, the DNA is TGTGCCAGCAGCGCACGGACAGAACATAATTCACCCCTCCACTTT.

V gene TRBV27 combines with J gene TRBJ2-7, with 7 bases identical to TRBD1. The CDR3 loop spans 14 amino acids. Germline V gives CDR1 MNHEY, CDR2 SMNVEV (reference sequence). The J segment lost 7 bases and the V segment lost 3 bases, leaving 9 bases of the junction unmatched. CDR3 sequence (DNA): TGTGCCAGCAGTTTGGGCAGGGGGAAGGGGGAGCAGTACTTC. Residues: CASSLGRGKGEQYF.

V usage is TRBV19 and J usage is TRBJ2-1; 7 bases match TRBD1. The germline gives CDR1 LNHDA, CDR2 SQIVND (reference sequence). The junction had 2 bases not matched to a gene; V was cut back by 3 bases and J by 6 bases. This CDR3 has 13 amino acids. The CDR3 protein is CASSINRGNEQFF. In DNA, the CDR3 is TGTGCCAGTAGTATCAACAGGGGCAATGAGCAGTTCTTC. The full variable domain, in which reference TRBV19 and TRBJ2-1 provide the parts outside the CDR3, is DGGITQSPKYLFRKEGQNVTLSCEQNLNHDAMYWYRQDPGQGLRLIYYSQIVNDFQKGDIAEGYSVSREKKESFPLTVTSAQKNPTAFYLCASSINRGNEQFFGPGTRLTVL.

The chain links TRBV29-1 to TRBJ1-2, with a tentative D call TRBD1 (5 bases). The V and J ends lost 2 bases and 3 bases respectively, with 13 bases between them. The CDR3 covers 14 residues. From germline, CDR1 is SQVTM and CDR2 ANQGSEA. In nucleotides, the CDR3 is TGCAGCGTTGAAATGGTCAGGGCACACTATGGCTACACCTTC. It is translated as CSVEMVRAHYGYTF.

The chain combines TRBV5-1 with TRBJ2-3; 9 bases fit TRBD2. V lost 4 bases and J lost 5; bases outside the gene matches: 11. Germline assignment: CDR1 SGHRS and CDR2 YFSETQ. The CDR3 runs 16 residues. CDR3 region: CASSMNGGGVVDTQYF. Here the CDR3 DNA reads TGCGCCAGCAGCATGAACGGCGGGGGGGTAGTAGATACGCAGTATTTT.

On this clone: This sample also contains other DNA sequences that code for the same CDR3. The gene calls are TRBV28 and TRBJ1-1; D is ambiguous. V gave up 4 bases and J gave up 8 bases, with 11 bases separating them. The CDR3 runs 12 residues. In germline, CDR1 is MDHEN, CDR2 SYDVKM. The DNA of the CDR3 is TGTGCCAGCAGTTCGAGGGTGACCGAAGCTTTCTTT. Translated: CASSSRVTEAFF.

This chain joins TRBV28 and TRBJ2-1; 10 bases are shared with TRBD1. V lost 7 bases, J lost 7 bases, and 7 bases stayed unmatched. The V gene's germline CDR1 is MDHEN and CDR2 SYDVKM. The CDR3 has 14 residues. The CDR3 DNA follows: TGTGCCAGCAAGGACAGGGGGTTTAAAAATGAGCAGTTCTTC. This translates into CASKDRGFKNEQFF.

This chain joins TRBV28 and TRBJ1-1, with D possibly TRBD1 on 5 matching bases. This CDR3 region has 15 residues. V was trimmed by 8 bases and J by 6 bases, leaving 22 bases between them. CDR1 is MDHEN, CDR2 SYDVKM, per germline. The CDR3 loop is CASVGSVVIQAEAFF. Written as DNA, the CDR3 is TGTGCCAGCGTAGGTTCCGTAGTGATACAGGCTGAAGCTTTCTTT. Full variable domain (remainder filled in from reference TRBV28 and TRBJ1-1): DVKVTQSSRYLVKRTGEKVFLECVQDMDHENMFWYRQDPGLGLRLIYFSYDVKMKEKGDIPEGYSVSREKKERFSLILESASTNQTSMYLCASVGSVVIQAEAFFGQGTRLTVV.

CDR3 residues: CASSQDLRLGSGGYTF. In DNA form, the CDR3 reads TGCGCCAGCAGCCAAGATCTGAGGTTAGGTTCTGGTGGCTACACCTTC. The rearrangement joins TRBV4-3 to TRBJ1-2; no firm D call. Germline V gene sequence: CDR1 LGHNA, CDR2 YSLEER. The CDR3 totals 16 residues. The ends were cut back, 0 bases at V and 7 bases at J, with 18 bases in the middle.

This chain uses TRBV6-5 with TRBJ2-1, with D maybe TRBD2 (6 bases). The V gene's germline CDR1 is MNHEY and CDR2 SVGAGI. With 7 bases removed from V and 6 bases from J, the gap between germline ends came to 16 bases. CDR3 length equals 14 residues. CDR3 protein: CASIGGRWGNEQFF. Here the CDR3 DNA reads TGTGCCAGCATTGGGGGGAGGTGGGGCAATGAGCAGTTCTTC.

This clone was counted only a few times. The rearrangement joins TRBV28 to TRBJ1-1; D is unresolved. The CDR3 extends over 18 amino acids. V was shortened by 1 base and J by 5 bases, with 23 bases between the two germline ends. Looked up from germline, CDR1 is MDHEN and CDR2 is SYDVKM. The CDR3 spells CASSLFRFFREGETEAFF. The CDR3 DNA reads as TGTGCCAGCAGTTTATTTAGGTTCTTCCGGGAAGGAGAGACTGAAGCTTTCTTT.

The gene calls are TRBV7-2 and TRBJ2-5; TRBD1 aligns across 8 bases. Germline V lookup: CDR1 SGHTA, CDR2 FQGNSA. This CDR3 has 15 residues. With 5 bases clipped from V and 5 bases from J, the junction kept 10 bases outside the gene matches. The CDR3 loop is CASSLSPGGGETQYF. For the CDR3, the DNA is TGTGCCAGCAGCCTATCCCCAGGGGGCGGGGAGACCCAGTACTTC.

The chain employs TRBV5-1 and TRBJ2-2; the D gene is possibly TRBD1 (6 bases). The CDR3 is 16 residues long. Trimming took off 0 bases at V and 4 bases at J, with 13 bases between the two ends. Germline V gene sequence: CDR1 SGHRS, CDR2 YFSETQ. The CDR3 DNA sequence: TGCGCCAGCAGCTTGGCCGTGGGACATCTCACCGGGGAGCTGTTTTTT. As protein: CASSLAVGHLTGELFF.

This chain uses TRBV3-1 (or the pseudogene TRBV3-2) with TRBJ1-2; 7 bases are shared with TRBD1. V was clipped by 3 bases and J by 4 bases; unmatched bases: 8. The germline V gene has CDR1 LGHDT and CDR2 YNNKEL (reference sequence). The CDR3 loop spans 15 amino acids. The chain's CDR3 is CASSHPPGQFYGYTF. Written as DNA, the CDR3 is TGTGCCAGCAGCCATCCACCGGGACAGTTCTATGGCTACACCTTC.

CDR3 residues: CASSQNRAGGNGYTF. DNA for the CDR3: TGCGCCAGCAGCCAAAACCGGGCAGGGGGCAATGGCTACACCTTC. The rearrangement links TRBV4-3 to TRBJ1-2; 8 bases match TRBD1. Per the germline V gene, CDR1 is LGHNA and CDR2 is YSLEER. Trimming cost V 2 bases and J 6 bases; bases outside gene matches: 8. The length of the CDR3 is 15 residues.

The rearrangement uses TRBV7-6 and TRBJ2-5; 10 bases are shared with TRBD2. Germline-derived CDR1 and CDR2 are SGHVS and FNYEAQ. V was pared by 3 bases and J by 5 bases, with 9 bases of the junction left unmatched. This CDR3 is 16 amino acids long. CDR3 residues: CASSFSFASGGETQYF. The CDR3 DNA reads as TGTGCCAGCAGCTTTAGCTTCGCTAGCGGGGGTGAGACCCAGTACTTC.